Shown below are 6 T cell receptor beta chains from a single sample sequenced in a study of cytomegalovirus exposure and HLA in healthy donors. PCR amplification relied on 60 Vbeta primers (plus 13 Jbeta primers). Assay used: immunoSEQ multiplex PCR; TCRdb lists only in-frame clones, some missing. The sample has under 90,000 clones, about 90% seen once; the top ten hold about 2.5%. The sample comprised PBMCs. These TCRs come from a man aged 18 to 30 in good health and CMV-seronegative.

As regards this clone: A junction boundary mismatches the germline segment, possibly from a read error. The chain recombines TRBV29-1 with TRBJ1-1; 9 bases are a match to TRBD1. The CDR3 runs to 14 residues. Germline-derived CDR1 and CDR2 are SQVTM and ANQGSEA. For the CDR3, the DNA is TGCAGCGCCCGGGCGGGGACAGGGTTTCTGGATCGTCGCTTT. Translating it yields CSARAGTGFLDRRF.

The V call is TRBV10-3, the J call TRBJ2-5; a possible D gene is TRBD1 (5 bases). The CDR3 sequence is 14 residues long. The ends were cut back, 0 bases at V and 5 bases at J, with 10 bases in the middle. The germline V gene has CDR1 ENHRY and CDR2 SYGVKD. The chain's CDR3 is CAISESNKGETQYF. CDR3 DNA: TGTGCCATCAGTGAGTCGAATAAGGGGGAGACCCAGTACTTC.

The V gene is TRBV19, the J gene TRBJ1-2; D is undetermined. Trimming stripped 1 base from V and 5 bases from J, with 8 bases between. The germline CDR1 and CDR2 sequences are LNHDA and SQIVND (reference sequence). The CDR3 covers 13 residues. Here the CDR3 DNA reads TGTGCCAGTAGTATAGTAGGCGGATATGGCTACACCTTC. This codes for CASSIVGGYGYTF.

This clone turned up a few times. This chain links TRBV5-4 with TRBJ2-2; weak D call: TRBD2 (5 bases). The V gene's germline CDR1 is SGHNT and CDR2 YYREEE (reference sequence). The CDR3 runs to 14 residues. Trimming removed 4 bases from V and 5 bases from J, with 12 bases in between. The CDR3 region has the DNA TGTGCCAGCAGCCCGGGTAGGACTACCGGGGAGCTGTTTTTT. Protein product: CASSPGRTTGELFF.

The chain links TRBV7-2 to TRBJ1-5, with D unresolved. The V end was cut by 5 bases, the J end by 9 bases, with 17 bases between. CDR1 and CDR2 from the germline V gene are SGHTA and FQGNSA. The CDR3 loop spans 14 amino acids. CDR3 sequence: CASSPPGPWWPQHF. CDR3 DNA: TGTGCCAGCAGCCCTCCAGGTCCGTGGTGGCCCCAGCATTTT.

The CDR3 loop is CASSLDLAGDYEQYF. DNA of the CDR3: TGCGCCAGCAGCTTGGATCTCGCGGGAGACTACGAGCAGTACTTC. The J gene is TRBJ2-7, the V gene TRBV5-1, with TRBD2 identical over 7 bases. Germline CDR1 is SGHRS and CDR2 is YFSETQ. Unmatched junction bases numbered 6, after V lost 0 bases and J lost 3 bases. The CDR3 length is 15 residues.